The present TCR beta chain was sequenced within a study of identical twins' blood T cells. A previously described protocol, modified, built RNA-based TCR cDNA libraries. Sample barcodes were added at both library ends during cDNA synthesis. TCRdb called the 5' RACE reads again in MiXCR, with one record for every CDR3 protein. The sample contains around 380,000 distinct CDR3 sequences, over 25% of which appear only once. Study-level points and caveats: Even for out-of-frame TCRbeta, twins reportedly shared V gene usage much more than unrelated donors.

Worth noting for this clonotype: What it recognizes is unknown.

The donors were healthy female monozygous twins, three pairs in total. The receptor was derived from a woman aged 18 to 50 in good health. The sample taken for sequencing was PBMCs.

Here the CDR3 reads CASSFGPSGGYTF. The CDR3 region has the DNA TGTGCCAGTTCCTTTGGACCGTCCGGAGGCTACACCTTC. The V gene is TRBV19, the J gene TRBJ1-2; no reliable D call. Trimming pared 8 bases from V and 8 bases from J, leaving 18 bases between. The CDR3 has 13 amino acids. CDR1 and CDR2 from the germline V gene are LNHDA and SQIVND (reference sequence).